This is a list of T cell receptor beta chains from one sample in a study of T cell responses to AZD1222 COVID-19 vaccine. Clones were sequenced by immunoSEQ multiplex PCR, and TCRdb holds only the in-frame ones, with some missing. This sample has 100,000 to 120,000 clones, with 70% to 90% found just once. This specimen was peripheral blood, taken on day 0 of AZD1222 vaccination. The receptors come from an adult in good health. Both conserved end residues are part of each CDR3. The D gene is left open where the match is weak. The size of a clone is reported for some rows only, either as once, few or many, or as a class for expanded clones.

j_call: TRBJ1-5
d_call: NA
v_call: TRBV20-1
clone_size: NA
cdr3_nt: TGCAGTGCTAGTGTCCCTACAGGCAATCAGCCCCAGCATTTT
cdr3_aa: CSASVPTGNQPQHF

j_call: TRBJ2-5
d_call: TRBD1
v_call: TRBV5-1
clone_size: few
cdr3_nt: TGCGCCAGCAGCTTACGGACAGGCCAAGAGACCCAGTACTTC
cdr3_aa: CASSLRTGQETQYF

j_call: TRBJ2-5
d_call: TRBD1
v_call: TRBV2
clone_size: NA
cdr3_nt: TGTGCCAGCAGTACGGACAGGGGTAAAGAGACCCAGTACTTC
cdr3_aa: CASSTDRGKETQYF

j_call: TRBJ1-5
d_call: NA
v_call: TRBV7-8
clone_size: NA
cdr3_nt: TGTGCCAGCAGCTTAGTTTCGTGGGAGGGAAATCAGCCCCAGCATTTT
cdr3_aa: CASSLVSWEGNQPQHF

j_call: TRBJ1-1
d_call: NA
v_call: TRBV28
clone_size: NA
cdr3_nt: TGTGCCAGCAGTAGACAGGTGACAGGTAACACTGAAGCTTTCTTT
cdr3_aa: CASSRQVTGNTEAFF

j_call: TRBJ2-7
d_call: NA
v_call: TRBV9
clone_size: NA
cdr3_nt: TGTGCCAGCAGCGTAGTCGAGGGAGGCGAGCAGTACTTC
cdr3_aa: CASSVVEGGEQYF

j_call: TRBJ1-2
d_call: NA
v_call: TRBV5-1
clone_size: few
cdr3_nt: TGCGCCAGCAGGCTGGACACTCTTCAAGATGGCTACACCTTC
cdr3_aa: CASRLDTLQDGYTF

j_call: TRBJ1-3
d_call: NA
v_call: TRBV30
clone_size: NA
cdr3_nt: TGTGCCTGGAGTAAGGCGGGGGCGTTCTCTGGAAACACCATATATTTT
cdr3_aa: CAWSKAGAFSGNTIYF

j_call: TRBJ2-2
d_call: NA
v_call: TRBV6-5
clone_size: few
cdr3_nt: TGTGCCAGCATCTCCCGGGACCGTCACACCGGGGAGCTGTTTTTT
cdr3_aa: CASISRDRHTGELFF

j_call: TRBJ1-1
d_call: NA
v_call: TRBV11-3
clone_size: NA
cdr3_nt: TGTGCCAGCAGTGGGGGACACTTGAACACTGAAGCTTTCTTT
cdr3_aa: CASSGGHLNTEAFF

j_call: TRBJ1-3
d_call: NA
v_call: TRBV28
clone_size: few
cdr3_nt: TGTGCCAGCAGCCGGACAGTTCTCTCTGGAAACACCATATATTTT
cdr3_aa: CASSRTVLSGNTIYF

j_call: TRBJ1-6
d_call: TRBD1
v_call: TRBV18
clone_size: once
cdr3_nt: TGTGCCAGCTCACGCGGGACAGGGGGCGATTCACCCCTCCACTTT
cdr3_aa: CASSRGTGGDSPLHF

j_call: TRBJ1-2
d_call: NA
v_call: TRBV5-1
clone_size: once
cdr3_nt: TGCGCCAGCAGACCCGGGGAGGTTTCTTCTTATGGCTACACCTTC
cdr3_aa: CASRPGEVSSYGYTF